A single sample is the source of the 10 T cell receptor beta chains below, sequenced in a study of shared clonotypes between healthy human individuals. Assay: immunoSEQ multiplex PCR; the TCRdb copy retains only in-frame clones and omits some. The sample includes more than 2 million clones, about 95% of them seen just once. Only CD45RO-negative cells positively selected for CCR7 counted as naive CD8 cells, so terminally differentiated effector memory CD45RA+ cells were excluded. The source material was naive CD8+ T cells sorted from blood. The receptors derive from a young man in good health.

This CDR3 is CASSSDGGSQPQHF. CDR3 coding DNA: TGTGCCAGCAGTTCGGACGGGGGGTCTCAGCCCCAGCATTTT. The J gene is TRBJ1-5, the V gene TRBV27; D is possibly TRBD1 (5 bases). V was cut by 4 bases and J by 6 bases, with 13 bases left in between. Germline CDR1 MNHEY, CDR2 SMNVEV (reference sequence). This CDR3 region has 14 residues.

The V call is TRBV6-4, the J call TRBJ2-5; TRBD2 is a possible D gene (6 bases). V dropped 2 bases and J dropped 2 bases, with 15 bases sitting between them. The CDR3 totals 16 residues. The germline V gene has CDR1 MRHNA and CDR2 SNTAGT. The CDR3 reads CASSDLTRRDQETQYF. The CDR3 coding sequence is TGTGCCAGCAGTGACCTAACGAGGCGGGATCAAGAGACCCAGTACTTC.

To note about this clone: Other DNA sequences of this sample code for an identical CDR3. The rearrangement joins TRBV4-3 to TRBJ2-7; TRBD2 agrees at 8 bases. The V gene end was trimmed by 3 bases and the J gene end by 2 bases; junction bases not matched to a gene: 3. This CDR3 spans 14 amino acids. CDR1 and CDR2 (germline): LGHNA, YSLEER. The CDR3 region has the DNA TGCGCCAGCAGCCATGATAGCGGGACCTACGAGCAGTACTTC. Its translation is CASSHDSGTYEQYF.

The chain combines TRBV30 with TRBJ2-2, with D unresolved. This CDR3 has 15 residues. V lost 1 base and J lost 6, with 15 bases in between. The germline CDR1 and CDR2 sequences are GTSNPN and SVGIG (reference sequence). CDR3 bases: TGTGCCTGGAGTGCCAACACGGAGTACGCCGGGGAGCTGTTTTTT. It is translated as CAWSANTEYAGELFF.

The V gene is TRBV5-1, the J gene TRBJ2-1; D gene ambiguous. The CDR3 is made up of 13 amino acids. The V end lost 4 bases, the J end lost 8 bases, and 13 bases lay between the germline ends. Germline CDR1 is SGHRS and CDR2 is YFSETQ. The CDR3 sequence is CASSLAQTYEQFF. The CDR3 DNA reads TGCGCCAGCAGCCTGGCCCAGACCTATGAGCAGTTCTTC.

The chain couples TRBV11-3 to TRBJ2-7; 14 positions match TRBD2. The CDR3 has 14 amino acids. V lost 5 bases, J lost 7 bases, and 4 bases stayed unmatched. Per germline, CDR1 SGHNT and CDR2 YENEEA. The CDR3 reads CASSPGLAGEEQYF. CDR3 in DNA: TGTGCCAGCAGCCCGGGACTAGCGGGGGAGGAGCAGTACTTC.

This clone was detected only once. J is TRBJ2-2 and V is TRBV11-2, with TRBD1 identical over 12 bases. CDR1 SGHAT and CDR2 FQNNGV come from the germline V gene. The V and J ends lost 6 bases and 6 bases, in that order; junction bases with no gene match: 5. The CDR3 is 15 amino acids. The CDR3 nucleotides read TGTGCCAGCAGTTTGGGACAGGGGGCCGCCGGGGAGCTGTTTTTT. Translation: CASSLGQGAAGELFF.

Worth noting for this clone: Additional DNA sequences in this sample encode the identical CDR3. This chain connects TRBV5-1 to TRBJ1-4; 9 nucleotides line up with TRBD1. V shed 2 bases, J shed 8 bases, and the junction held 4 bases outside the gene matches. The CDR3 is 14 residues long. Germline CDR1 is SGHRS and CDR2 is YFSETQ. CDR3: CASSFDRGNEKLFF. The CDR3 DNA follows: TGCGCCAGCAGCTTCGACAGGGGGAACGAAAAACTGTTTTTT.

The chain joins TRBV15 to TRBJ2-5, with D perhaps matching TRBD2 (5 bases). The V and J ends lost 0 bases and 4 bases respectively, with 9 bases between them. The CDR3 covers 14 residues. Per germline, CDR1 LNHNV and CDR2 YYDKDF (reference sequence). In DNA, the CDR3 is TGTGCCACCAGCAGAGATCTAGCAGGAGAGACCCAGTACTTC. Its protein is CATSRDLAGETQYF.

V is TRBV7-9 and J is TRBJ1-5; D is uncertain. Germline lookup yields CDR1 SEHNR and CDR2 FQNEAQ (reference sequence). The V end lost 1 base, the J end lost 2 bases, and 12 bases lay between the germline ends. The CDR3 has 16 amino acids. As DNA, the CDR3 is TGTGCCAGCAGCTTAGGCGAGAGGGAGGGCAATCAGCCCCAGCATTTT. Protein: CASSLGEREGNQPQHF.